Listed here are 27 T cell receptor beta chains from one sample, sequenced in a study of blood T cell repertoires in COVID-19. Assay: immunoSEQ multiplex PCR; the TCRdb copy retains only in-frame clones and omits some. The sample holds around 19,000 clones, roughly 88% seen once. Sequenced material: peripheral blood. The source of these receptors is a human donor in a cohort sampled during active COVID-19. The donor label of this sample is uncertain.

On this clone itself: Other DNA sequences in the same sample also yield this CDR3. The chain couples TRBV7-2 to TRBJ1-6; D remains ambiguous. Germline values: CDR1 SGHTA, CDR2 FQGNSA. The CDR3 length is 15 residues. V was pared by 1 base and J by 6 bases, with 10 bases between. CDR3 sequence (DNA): TGTGCCAGCAGCTTAGAGAGGAGCCCTAATTCACCCCTCCACTTT. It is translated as CASSLERSPNSPLHF.

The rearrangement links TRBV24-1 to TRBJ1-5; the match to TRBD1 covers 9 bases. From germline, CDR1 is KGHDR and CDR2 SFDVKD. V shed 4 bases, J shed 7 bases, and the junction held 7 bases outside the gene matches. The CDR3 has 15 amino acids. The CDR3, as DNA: TGTGCCACCAGTGAGCCCGGGACAGGGAACCAGCCCCAGCATTTT. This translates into CATSEPGTGNQPQHF.

CDR3: CSASLWGREATGELFF. In DNA form, the CDR3 reads TGCAGTGCTAGTCTGTGGGGGAGGGAGGCCACCGGGGAGCTGTTTTTT. The chain employs TRBV20-1 and TRBJ2-2, with 7 positions matching TRBD2. After removal of 3 bases from V and 4 bases from J, the junction contained 11 bases not matched to a gene. The germline V gene has CDR1 DFQATT and CDR2 SNEGSKA (reference sequence). The CDR3 covers 16 residues.

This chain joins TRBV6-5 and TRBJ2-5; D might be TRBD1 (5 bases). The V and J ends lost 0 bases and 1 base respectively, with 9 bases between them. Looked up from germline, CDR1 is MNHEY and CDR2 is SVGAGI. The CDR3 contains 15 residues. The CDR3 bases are TGTGCCAGCAGTTACTCGACAGTCTTCCAAGAGACCCAGTACTTC. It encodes CASSYSTVFQETQYF.

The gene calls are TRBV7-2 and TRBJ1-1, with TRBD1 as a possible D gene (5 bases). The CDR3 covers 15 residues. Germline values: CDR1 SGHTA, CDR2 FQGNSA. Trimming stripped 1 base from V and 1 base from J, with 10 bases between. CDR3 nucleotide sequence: TGTGCCAGCAGCTTAGTATTCGGGGGGAACACTGAAGCTTTCTTT. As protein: CASSLVFGGNTEAFF. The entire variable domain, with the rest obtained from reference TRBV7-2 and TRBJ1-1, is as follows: GAGVSQSPSNKVTEKGKDVELRCDPISGHTALYWYRQSLGQGLEFLIYFQGNSAPDKSGLPSDRFSAERTGGSVSTLTIQRTQQEDSAVYLCASSLVFGGNTEAFFGQGTRLTVV.

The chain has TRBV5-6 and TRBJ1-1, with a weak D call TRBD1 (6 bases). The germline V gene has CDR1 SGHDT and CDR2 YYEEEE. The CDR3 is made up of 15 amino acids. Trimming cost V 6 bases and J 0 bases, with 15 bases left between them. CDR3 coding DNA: TGTGCCAGCATCGCTGAGACAGGCTTGAACACTGAAGCTTTCTTT. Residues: CASIAETGLNTEAFF.

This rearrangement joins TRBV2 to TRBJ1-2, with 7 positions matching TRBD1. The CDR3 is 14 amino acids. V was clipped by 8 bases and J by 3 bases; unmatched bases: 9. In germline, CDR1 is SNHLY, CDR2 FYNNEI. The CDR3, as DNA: TGTGCCAGCGCCCGGGGGACAGCGGACTATGGCTACACCTTC. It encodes CASARGTADYGYTF.

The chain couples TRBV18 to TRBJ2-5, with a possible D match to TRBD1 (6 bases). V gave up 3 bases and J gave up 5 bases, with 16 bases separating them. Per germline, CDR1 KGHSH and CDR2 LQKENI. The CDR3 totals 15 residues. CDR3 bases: TGTGCCAGCTCACCTATGACAGGCGATCATGAGACCCAGTACTTC. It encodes CASSPMTGDHETQYF.

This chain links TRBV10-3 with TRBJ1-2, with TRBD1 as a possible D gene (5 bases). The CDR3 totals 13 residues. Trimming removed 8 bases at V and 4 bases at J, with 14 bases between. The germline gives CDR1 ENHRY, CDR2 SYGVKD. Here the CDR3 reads CAISAGGIYGYTF. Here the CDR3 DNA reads TGTGCCATCTCGGCGGGGGGAATCTATGGCTACACCTTC.

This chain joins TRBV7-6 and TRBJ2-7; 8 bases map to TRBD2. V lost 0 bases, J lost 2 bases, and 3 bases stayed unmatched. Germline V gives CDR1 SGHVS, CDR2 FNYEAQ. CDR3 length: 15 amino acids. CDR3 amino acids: CASSLAGGRPYEQYF. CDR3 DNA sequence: TGTGCCAGCAGCTTAGCGGGCGGGAGGCCCTACGAGCAGTACTTC.

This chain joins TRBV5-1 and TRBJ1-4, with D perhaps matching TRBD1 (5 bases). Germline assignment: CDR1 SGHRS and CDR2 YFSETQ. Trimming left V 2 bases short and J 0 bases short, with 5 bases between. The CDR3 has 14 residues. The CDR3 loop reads CASSLGATNEKLFF. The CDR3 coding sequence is TGCGCCAGCAGCTTAGGGGCAACTAATGAAAAACTGTTTTTT. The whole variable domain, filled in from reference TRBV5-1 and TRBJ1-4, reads KAGVTQTPRYLIKTRGQQVTLSCSPISGHRSVSWYQQTPGQGLQFLFEYFSETQRNKGNFPGRFSGRQFSNSRSEMNVSTLELGDSALYLCASSLGATNEKLFFGSGTQLSVL.

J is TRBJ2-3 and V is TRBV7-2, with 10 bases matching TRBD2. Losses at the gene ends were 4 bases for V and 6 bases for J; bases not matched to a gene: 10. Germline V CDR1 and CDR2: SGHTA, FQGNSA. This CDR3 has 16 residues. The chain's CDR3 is CASSSRAAGGPDTQYF. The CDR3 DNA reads TGTGCCAGCAGCTCACGAGCAGCGGGAGGGCCGGATACGCAGTATTTT.

CDR3 DNA sequence: TGTGCCAGCAAAAGGGGTAGGGGGAATGAAAAACTGTTTTTT. It specifies CASKRGRGNEKLFF. The rearrangement joins TRBV2 to TRBJ1-4; a possible D gene is TRBD1 (6 bases). CDR1 is SNHLY and CDR2 is FYNNEI in the germline V gene. The CDR3 is 14 residues long. Trimming removed 7 bases from V and 5 bases from J, with 14 bases in between.

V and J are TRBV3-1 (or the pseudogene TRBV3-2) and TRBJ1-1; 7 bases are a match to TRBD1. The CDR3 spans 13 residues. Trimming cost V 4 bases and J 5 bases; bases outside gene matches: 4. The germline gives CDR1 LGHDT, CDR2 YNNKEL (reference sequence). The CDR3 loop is CASSRQGRTEAFF. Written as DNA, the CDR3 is TGTGCCAGCAGCCGACAGGGAAGGACTGAAGCTTTCTTT.

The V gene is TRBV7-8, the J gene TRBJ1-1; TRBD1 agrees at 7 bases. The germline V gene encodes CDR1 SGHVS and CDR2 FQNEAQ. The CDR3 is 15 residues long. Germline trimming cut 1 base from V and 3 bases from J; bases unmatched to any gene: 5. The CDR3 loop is CASSLGGGEYTEAFF. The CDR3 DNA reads TGTGCCAGCAGCTTAGGAGGGGGCGAGTACACTGAAGCTTTCTTT.

The CDR3 protein is CASSQFSGLADNEQFF. The CDR3 DNA reads as TGTGCCAGCAGCCAATTCTCGGGACTAGCGGACAATGAGCAGTTCTTC. The chain employs TRBV3-1 (or the pseudogene TRBV3-2) and TRBJ2-1, with TRBD2 matching over 11 bases. In germline, CDR1 is LGHDT, CDR2 YNNKEL (reference sequence). The CDR3 has 16 amino acids. Trimming at V came to 2 bases and at J to 5 bases, leaving 5 bases not matched to a gene.

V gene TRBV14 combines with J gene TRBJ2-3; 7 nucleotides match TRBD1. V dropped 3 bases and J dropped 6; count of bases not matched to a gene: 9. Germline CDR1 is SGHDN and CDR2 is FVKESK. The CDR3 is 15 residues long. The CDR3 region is CASSQGRQGGDTQYF. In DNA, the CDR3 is TGTGCCAGCAGCCAGGGAAGACAGGGCGGGGATACGCAGTATTTT.

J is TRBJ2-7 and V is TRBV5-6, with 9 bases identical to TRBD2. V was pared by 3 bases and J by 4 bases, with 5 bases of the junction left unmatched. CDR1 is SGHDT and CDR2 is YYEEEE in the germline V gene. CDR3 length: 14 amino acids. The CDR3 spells CASSYGGRVYEQYF. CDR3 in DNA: TGTGCCAGCAGCTATGGCGGGAGGGTTTACGAGCAGTACTTC.

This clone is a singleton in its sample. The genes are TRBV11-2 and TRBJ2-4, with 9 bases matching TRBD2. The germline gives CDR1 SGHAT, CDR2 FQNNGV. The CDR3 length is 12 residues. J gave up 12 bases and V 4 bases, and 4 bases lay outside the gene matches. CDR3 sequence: CASSSRGGRQYF. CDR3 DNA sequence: TGTGCCAGCAGCTCGCGGGGGGGACGTCAGTACTTC.

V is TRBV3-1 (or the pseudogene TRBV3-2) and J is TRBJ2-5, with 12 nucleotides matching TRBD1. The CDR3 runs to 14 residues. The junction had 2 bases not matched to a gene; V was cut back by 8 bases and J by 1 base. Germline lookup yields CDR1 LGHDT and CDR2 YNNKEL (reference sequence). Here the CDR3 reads CASRDRGLQETQYF. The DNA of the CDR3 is TGTGCCAGCCGGGACAGGGGGCTCCAAGAGACCCAGTACTTC.

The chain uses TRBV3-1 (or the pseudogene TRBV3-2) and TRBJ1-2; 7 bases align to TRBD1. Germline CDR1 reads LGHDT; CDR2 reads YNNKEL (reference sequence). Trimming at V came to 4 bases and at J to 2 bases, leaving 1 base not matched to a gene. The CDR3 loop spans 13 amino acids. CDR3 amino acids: CASSPTGNYGYTF. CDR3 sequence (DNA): TGTGCCAGCAGCCCGACAGGGAACTATGGCTACACCTTC.

CDR3: CASINLRDTRAKNIQYF. CDR3 DNA sequence: TGTGCCAGCATAAACCTTCGGGACACAAGAGCCAAAAACATTCAGTACTTC. The chain couples TRBV2 to TRBJ2-4; a weak D match, TRBD1 (6 bases). The CDR3 is 17 amino acids. Trimming pared 7 bases from V and 0 bases from J, leaving 19 bases between. CDR1 is SNHLY, CDR2 FYNNEI, per germline.

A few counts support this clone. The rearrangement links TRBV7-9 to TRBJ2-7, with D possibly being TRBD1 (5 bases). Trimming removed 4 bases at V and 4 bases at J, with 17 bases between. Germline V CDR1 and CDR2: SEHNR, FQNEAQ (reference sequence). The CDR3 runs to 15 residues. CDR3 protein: CASSSNTPQGYEQYF. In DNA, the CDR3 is TGTGCCAGCAGCTCGAATACCCCGCAGGGTTACGAGCAGTACTTC.

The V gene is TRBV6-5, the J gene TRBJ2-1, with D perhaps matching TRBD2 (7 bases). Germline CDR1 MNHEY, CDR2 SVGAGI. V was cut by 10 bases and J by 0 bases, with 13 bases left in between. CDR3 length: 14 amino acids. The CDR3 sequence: CATQGRGSYNEQFF. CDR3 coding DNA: TGTGCCACCCAGGGGAGGGGCTCCTACAATGAGCAGTTCTTC.

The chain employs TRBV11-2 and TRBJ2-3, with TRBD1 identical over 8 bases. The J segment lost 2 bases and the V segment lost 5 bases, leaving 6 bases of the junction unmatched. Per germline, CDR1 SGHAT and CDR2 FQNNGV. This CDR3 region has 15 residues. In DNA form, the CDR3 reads TGTGCCAGCAGCCGGGACAGGCGATACACAGATACGCAGTATTTT. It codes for CASSRDRRYTDTQYF.

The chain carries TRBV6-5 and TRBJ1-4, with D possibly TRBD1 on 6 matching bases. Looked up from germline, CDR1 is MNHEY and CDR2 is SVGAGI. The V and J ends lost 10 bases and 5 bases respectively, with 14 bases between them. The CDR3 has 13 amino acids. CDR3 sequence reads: CATSDRTNEKLFF. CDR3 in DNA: TGTGCCACCTCGGACAGAACAAATGAAAAACTGTTTTTT.

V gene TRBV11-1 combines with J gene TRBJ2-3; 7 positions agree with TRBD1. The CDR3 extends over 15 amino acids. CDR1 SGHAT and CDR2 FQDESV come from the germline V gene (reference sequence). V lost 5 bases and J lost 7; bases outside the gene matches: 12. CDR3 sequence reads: CASSVRTGIFHTQYF. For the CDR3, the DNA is TGTGCCAGCAGCGTACGGACAGGAATTTTCCATACGCAGTATTTT.